The 25 T cell receptor beta chains below were found in one sample sequenced in a study of T cells in Graves' hyperthyroidism and ophthalmopathy. RNA transcripts yielded amplified TCR beta CDR3 regions. Primed by the HTBI set, a first-round RT-PCR was run on the TCR CDR3. TCRdb used MiXCR to reprocess the multiplex PCR reads, holding one entry per CDR3 protein. Of approximately 510,000 distinct CDR3 sequences detected, roughly 20% appear once; the ten largest clones hold around 27%. Sequenced sample: blood. These receptor sequences come from a man aged 18 to 29 with Graves' hyperthyroidism.

This clonotype appeared a few times. The chain is built from TRBV20-1 and TRBJ2-5, with TRBD2 identical over 11 bases. V was clipped by 5 bases and J by 2 bases; unmatched bases: 4. Per germline, CDR1 DFQATT and CDR2 SNEGSKA (reference sequence). This CDR3 comprises 14 residues. CDR3 sequence: CSAPRLAGQETQYF. The DNA for the CDR3 is TGCAGTGCTCCCCGACTAGCGGGGCAAGAGACCCAGTACTTC.

This clonotype was seen only a few times. The chain carries TRBV20-1 and TRBJ2-7; tentatively, D is TRBD1 (5 bases). Germline values: CDR1 DFQATT, CDR2 SNEGSKA (reference sequence). The CDR3 length is 15 residues. Trimming removed 3 bases from V and 2 bases from J, with 17 bases in between. The CDR3 nucleotides read TGCAGTGCTAGGGACGGACATCAGAGGCCCTACGAGCAGTACTTC. This encodes CSARDGHQRPYEQYF.

This clonotype appeared many times. The J gene is TRBJ2-6, the V gene TRBV6-1, with 8 positions matching TRBD1. There are 15 residues in the CDR3. V lost 4 bases, J lost 6 bases, and 5 bases stayed unmatched. CDR1 MNHNS and CDR2 SASEGT come from the germline V gene. CDR3 protein: CASSVQGAAANVLTF. The CDR3 DNA sequence: TGTGCCAGCAGTGTCCAGGGGGCTGCGGCCAACGTCCTGACTTTC.

This clonotype was observed at least ten times. The rearrangement joins TRBV28 to TRBJ2-7; D gene ambiguous. Germline loops: CDR1 MDHEN, CDR2 SYDVKM. The CDR3 has 11 residues. Trimming took 8 bases from V and 4 from J, leaving 9 bases between them. In nucleotides, the CDR3 is TGTGCCAGCCGGCACGCTTACGAGCAGTACTTC. Its protein product is CASRHAYEQYF.

This clonotype came up many times. The chain combines TRBV6-5 with TRBJ1-5; the D is unclear. CDR3 length: 14 residues. Per germline, CDR1 MNHEY and CDR2 SVGAGI. Between the trimmed V and J ends, which lost 3 bases and 5 bases, there was a span of 11 bases. The CDR3 loop is CASSYERWDQPQHF. Written as DNA, the CDR3 is TGTGCCAGCAGTTATGAAAGATGGGATCAGCCCCAGCATTTT.

About this clonotype: One end of the junction is discordant with germline, which a read error may explain. CDR3 in amino acids: CARSHPSPSDEQYF. The DNA for the CDR3 is TGCGCCCGCAGCCACCCCTCACCTTCCGACGAGCAGTACTTC. The V and J genes are TRBV4-1 and TRBJ2-7, with no clear D. The CDR3 contains 14 residues. CDR1 is MGHRA and CDR2 is YSYEKL in the germline V gene.

This clonotype was observed a few times. The chain uses TRBV28 and TRBJ2-3; 9 bases align to TRBD1. V was pared by 5 bases and J by 2 bases, with 11 bases of the junction left unmatched. The CDR3 has 17 amino acids. CDR1 MDHEN and CDR2 SYDVKM come from the germline V gene. The CDR3 is CASSVPPDRGLTDTQYF. DNA for the CDR3: TGTGCCAGCAGTGTGCCTCCGGACAGGGGCCTCACAGATACGCAGTATTTT. Full variable domain (outside the CDR3, taken from reference TRBV28 and TRBJ2-3): DVKVTQSSRYLVKRTGEKVFLECVQDMDHENMFWYRQDPGLGLRLIYFSYDVKMKEKGDIPEGYSVSREKKERFSLILESASTNQTSMYLCASSVPPDRGLTDTQYFGPGTRLTVL.

The V gene is TRBV6-1, the J gene TRBJ1-2; 7 bases are a match to TRBD1. Germline CDR1 MNHNS, CDR2 SASEGT. The CDR3 has 14 amino acids. Unmatched junction bases numbered 5, after V lost 2 bases and J lost 5 bases. This CDR3 reads CASSERRQGYGYTF. The CDR3 DNA reads TGTGCCAGCAGTGAACGAAGACAGGGATATGGCTACACCTTC.

The rearrangement uses TRBV27 and TRBJ2-4; 9 nucleotides line up with TRBD2. Germline V gene lookup returns CDR1 MNHEY and CDR2 SMNVEV (reference sequence). The CDR3 extends over 17 amino acids. With 4 bases clipped from V and 2 bases from J, the junction kept 9 bases outside the gene matches. The chain's CDR3 is CASSWRGGAATKNIQYF. CDR3 DNA sequence: TGTGCCAGCAGTTGGCGCGGGGGGGCCGCGACCAAAAACATTCAGTACTTC.

This clonotype was recorded a few times. The chain combines TRBV12-3 or TRBV12-4 with TRBJ2-5, with D perhaps TRBD1 (5 bases). The CDR3 spans 15 residues. Between the trimmed V and J ends, which lost 4 bases and 4 bases, there was a span of 16 bases. This chain's CDR3 is CASSSPPGYGETQYF. CDR3 coding DNA: TGTGCCAGCAGTTCACCGCCAGGGTACGGAGAGACCCAGTACTTC.

This clonotype was detected many times. The chain employs TRBV6-1 and TRBJ1-5, with D unclear. V was pared by 3 bases and J by 2 bases, with 14 bases between. Germline-derived CDR1 and CDR2 are MNHNS and SASEGT. This CDR3 has 16 residues. CDR3 amino acids: CASSELFSRGNQPQHF. As DNA, the CDR3 is TGTGCCAGCAGTGAGTTGTTCAGTCGCGGCAATCAGCCCCAGCATTTT.

This clonotype was counted between two and nine times. The CDR3 region has the DNA TGTGCCAGCAACCCCCGGGACTACAACTCCTACGAGCAGTACTTC. Encoded protein: CASNPRDYNSYEQYF. The chain is built from TRBV6-2 or TRBV6-3 and TRBJ2-7; 7 nucleotides align to TRBD2. CDR1 and CDR2 from the germline V gene are MNHEY and SVGEGT. After removal of 7 bases from V and 0 bases from J, the junction contained 9 bases not matched to a gene. CDR3 length equals 15 residues.

This clonotype occurred many times. The gene calls are TRBV6-1 and TRBJ2-5, with D perhaps matching TRBD1 or TRBD2 (5 bases each). The germline V gene has CDR1 MNHNS and CDR2 SASEGT. The V and J ends lost 4 bases and 3 bases respectively, with 15 bases between them. This CDR3 is 15 amino acids long. CDR3 sequence: CASSGVGTAKETQYF. Written as DNA, the CDR3 is TGTGCCAGCAGTGGCGTAGGGACCGCAAAAGAGACCCAGTACTTC.

The CDR3 DNA sequence: TGTGCCTGGAGGACCGGGACAGGGGGAAATCAGCCCCAGCATTTT. This encodes CAWRTGTGGNQPQHF. The chain recombines TRBV30 with TRBJ1-5; 11 bases are a match to TRBD1. Germline CDR1 and CDR2: GTSNPN and SVGIG (reference sequence). This CDR3 has 15 amino acids. V was pared by 3 bases and J by 4 bases, with 5 bases of the junction left unmatched.

This clonotype was observed at least ten times. The chain recombines TRBV6-1 with TRBJ1-1; TRBD1 aligns across 7 bases. The ends lost 2 bases at V and 6 bases at J; junction bases unmatched: 6. Germline V gene sequence: CDR1 MNHNS, CDR2 SASEGT. The CDR3 sequence is 14 residues long. The CDR3 spells CASSELQGRAEAFF. DNA of the CDR3: TGTGCCAGCAGTGAATTACAGGGGCGGGCTGAAGCTTTCTTT.

This clonotype was seen at least ten times. Here the CDR3 DNA reads TGTGCCAGCAGCTTTCGAGGAAGTGGGGGGAACACTGAAGCTTTCTTT. Residues: CASSFRGSGGNTEAFF. This rearrangement joins TRBV5-4 to TRBJ1-1, with TRBD1 as a possible D gene (5 bases). The germline V gene has CDR1 SGHNT and CDR2 YYREEE (reference sequence). Deletions cut 2 bases from V and 1 base from J, with 15 bases between. The CDR3 consists of 16 residues. The whole variable domain, filled in from reference TRBV5-4 and TRBJ1-1, reads ETGVTQSPTHLIKTRGQQVTLRCSSQSGHNTVSWYQQALGQGPQFIFQYYREEENGRGNFPPRFSGLQFPNYSSELNVNALELDDSALYLCASSFRGSGGNTEAFFGQGTRLTVV.

This clonotype occurred many times. The chain recombines TRBV29-1 with TRBJ1-2; TRBD1 matches 9 bases. This CDR3 is built from 13 residues. V was clipped by 4 bases and J by 6 bases; unmatched bases: 6. CDR1 SQVTM and CDR2 ANQGSEA come from the germline V gene. This CDR3 is CSVAQTGGDGYTF. The DNA for the CDR3 is TGCAGCGTTGCCCAGACAGGGGGGGATGGCTACACCTTC.

This clonotype was observed at least ten times. The rearrangement joins TRBV6-1 to TRBJ1-5; TRBD1 matches 8 bases. In germline, CDR1 is MNHNS, CDR2 SASEGT. The CDR3 totals 15 residues. V lost 9 bases, J lost 2 bases, and 9 bases stayed unmatched. The CDR3 loop reads CASSTGQGGNQPQHF. The CDR3 bases are TGTGCCAGTAGTACCGGACAGGGAGGCAATCAGCCCCAGCATTTT.

This clonotype was recorded many times. V and J are TRBV20-1 and TRBJ2-5; D unresolved. The CDR3 loop spans 8 amino acids. Trimming removed 6 bases from V and 9 bases from J, with 5 bases in between. The germline gives CDR1 DFQATT, CDR2 SNEGSKA (reference sequence). For the CDR3, the DNA is TGCAGTGCGCGCTCCCAGTACTTC. Translated: CSARSQYF.

In its sample, this clonotype was seen many times. The chain uses TRBV28 and TRBJ2-7; D uncertain. This CDR3 contains 13 residues. V shed 3 bases and J shed 2 bases, with 8 bases lying between them. CDR1 and CDR2 (germline): MDHEN, SYDVKM. CDR3: CASSLLGPYEQYF. In nucleotides, the CDR3 is TGTGCCAGCAGTTTGTTGGGCCCCTACGAGCAGTACTTC.

This clonotype was counted many times. The chain joins TRBV6-1 to TRBJ1-1; the match to TRBD1 covers 7 bases. The CDR3 length is 15 residues. The J segment lost 5 bases and the V segment lost 4 bases, leaving 10 bases of the junction unmatched. In germline, CDR1 is MNHNS, CDR2 SASEGT. The CDR3 nucleotides read TGTGCCAGCAGTGCCCGGAGGACAGGATGGACTGAAGCTTTCTTT. This gives the protein CASSARRTGWTEAFF.

This chain links TRBV30 with TRBJ1-5; unclear D gene. CDR3 length equals 15 residues. Germline loops: CDR1 GTSNPN, CDR2 SVGIG (reference sequence). Between the trimmed V and J ends, which lost 1 base and 4 bases, there was a span of 14 bases. CDR3 protein: CAWSEGSGRNQPQHF. The CDR3, as DNA: TGTGCCTGGAGTGAGGGATCGGGGAGGAATCAGCCCCAGCATTTT.

Ten or more counts support this clonotype. The CDR3 protein is CSARDLALAAAGTQETQYF. The CDR3 nucleotides read TGCAGTGCTAGAGATCTCGCACTGGCGGCCGCAGGGACCCAAGAGACCCAGTACTTC. The chain carries TRBV20-1 and TRBJ2-5; the D gene could be TRBD1 or TRBD2 (5 bases each). CDR3 size: 19 residues. Germline V gives CDR1 DFQATT, CDR2 SNEGSKA (reference sequence). Trimming shortened V by 0 bases and J by 1 base, and 24 bases separated the two germline ends.

This clonotype was observed many times. The chain employs TRBV5-1 and TRBJ1-1; unclear D gene. The germline gives CDR1 SGHRS, CDR2 YFSETQ. Trimming removed 2 bases from V and 0 bases from J, with 8 bases in between. The CDR3 is made up of 14 amino acids. The CDR3 sequence: CASSFSTLNTEAFF. In DNA form, the CDR3 reads TGCGCCAGCAGCTTCTCTACCCTGAACACTGAAGCTTTCTTT. Variable domain in full (rest from reference TRBV5-1 and TRBJ1-1): KAGVTQTPRYLIKTRGQQVTLSCSPISGHRSVSWYQQTPGQGLQFLFEYFSETQRNKGNFPGRFSGRQFSNSRSEMNVSTLELGDSALYLCASSFSTLNTEAFFGQGTRLTVV.

This clonotype was picked up a small number of times. The chain links TRBV7-9 to TRBJ2-7; D is uncertain. V lost 4 bases and J 3 bases, leaving 10 bases between the germline ends. Germline lookup yields CDR1 SEHNR and CDR2 FQNEAQ (reference sequence). The CDR3 loop spans 13 amino acids. The CDR3 nucleotides are TGTGCCAGCAGCTCGGACGGTTTCTACGAGCAGTACTTC. Its protein product is CASSSDGFYEQYF.